The 20 T cell receptor beta chains below all came from one sample that was sequenced in a study of blood T cell repertoires in COVID-19. Clones were sequenced by immunoSEQ multiplex PCR, and TCRdb holds only the in-frame ones, with some missing. The sample records tens of thousands of clones, 88% being singletons. Sequencing used peripheral blood. Receptor source: a human donor in a cohort sampled during active COVID-19.

CDR3 amino acids: CSASIFSGNTIYF. In DNA, the CDR3 is TGCAGTGCTAGTATCTTCTCTGGAAACACCATATATTTT. The chain recombines TRBV20-1 with TRBJ1-3; D is unresolved. This CDR3 spans 13 amino acids. Germline values: CDR1 DFQATT, CDR2 SNEGSKA (reference sequence). The V end lost 3 bases, the J end lost 0 bases, and 6 bases lay between the germline ends.

V is TRBV6-1 and J is TRBJ1-2, with a possible D match to TRBD1 (6 bases). The V gene lost 0 bases and the J gene lost 8 bases, with 13 bases spanning the gap. This CDR3 is 14 amino acids long. CDR1 and CDR2 (germline): MNHNS, SASEGT. The CDR3 is CASSEANRALGYTF. CDR3 in DNA: TGTGCCAGCAGTGAAGCCAACAGGGCCCTAGGCTACACCTTC.

The sample holds one count of this clone. This sequence joins TRBV4-1 and TRBJ1-2; 8 bases align to TRBD1. The CDR3 covers 14 residues. Germline V gene lookup returns CDR1 MGHRA and CDR2 YSYEKL. V shed 3 bases, J shed 8 bases, and the junction held 8 bases outside the gene matches. The CDR3 nucleotides are TGCGCCAGCAGCCAGGGTCAGGGGGCAGGGGGCTACACCTTC. This translates into CASSQGQGAGGYTF.

The V call is TRBV6-2 or TRBV6-3, the J call TRBJ1-5, with no clear D. The CDR3 length is 13 residues. CDR1 is MNHEY and CDR2 is SVGEGT in the germline V gene. V gave up 4 bases and J gave up 2 bases, with 6 bases separating them. This CDR3 is CASSFFGNQPQHF. The CDR3 DNA reads as TGTGCCAGCAGTTTTTTCGGCAATCAGCCCCAGCATTTT.

This clone was recorded only once. CDR3 sequence (DNA): TGTGCCAGCAGCTTGCTTAGACTCCTTAGCTCCTACAATGAGCAGTTCTTC. Translating it yields CASSLLRLLSSYNEQFF. The chain carries TRBV5-6 and TRBJ2-1; D not certain. Germline CDR1 reads SGHDT; CDR2 reads YYEEEE. V lost 1 base and J lost 0, with 14 bases in between. The CDR3 runs 17 residues.

V gene TRBV10-3 combines with J gene TRBJ1-1; TRBD1 is a possible D gene (6 bases). CDR3 size: 14 residues. Per germline, CDR1 ENHRY and CDR2 SYGVKD. Trimming took 4 bases from V and 3 from J, leaving 12 bases between them. The CDR3 sequence is CAISGRGGDTEAFF. The CDR3 nucleotides read TGTGCCATCAGTGGGAGAGGGGGTGACACTGAAGCTTTCTTT.

V gene TRBV11-2 combines with J gene TRBJ1-5; tentative D call: TRBD1 (6 bases). V was pared by 2 bases and J by 2 bases, with 16 bases between. Germline V lookup: CDR1 SGHAT, CDR2 FQNNGV. This CDR3 has 17 residues. The DNA for the CDR3 is TGTGCCAGCAGCTTAACGACAGGCACCTTGGGCAATCAGCCCCAGCATTTT. It specifies CASSLTTGTLGNQPQHF.

The rearrangement links TRBV11-2 to TRBJ1-2; D not certain. Germline V lookup: CDR1 SGHAT, CDR2 FQNNGV. This CDR3 has 13 residues. The germline V and J ends were trimmed by 2 bases and 0 bases, with 4 bases remaining between them. CDR3 region: CASSLTPNYGYTF. The CDR3 nucleotides are TGTGCCAGCAGCTTAACACCTAACTATGGCTACACCTTC.

This chain links TRBV11-2 with TRBJ1-2; 7 positions agree with TRBD1. V lost 5 bases to trimming and J lost 2 bases; unmatched junction nucleotides: 8. This CDR3 has 15 amino acids. Looked up from germline, CDR1 is SGHAT and CDR2 is FQNNGV. CDR3 in DNA: TGTGCCAGCAGCCCACCCGGGACAGTCAACTATGGCTACACCTTC. Amino acid sequence: CASSPPGTVNYGYTF.

The chain is built from TRBV3-1 (or the pseudogene TRBV3-2) and TRBJ2-3; perhaps TRBD2 as D (6 bases). Germline loops: CDR1 LGHDT, CDR2 YNNKEL (reference sequence). The CDR3 length is 13 residues. Trimming removed 7 bases at V and 1 base at J, with 9 bases between. The DNA of the CDR3 is TGTGCCAGCATGTCTAGCGGCACAGATACGCAGTATTTT. Encoded protein: CASMSSGTDTQYF.

The chain recombines TRBV3-1 (or the pseudogene TRBV3-2) with TRBJ2-7; 10 nucleotides match TRBD1. The V segment lost 3 bases and the J segment 5 bases; nucleotides outside the gene matches: 7. CDR3 size: 15 residues. CDR1 is LGHDT, CDR2 YNNKEL, per germline (reference sequence). CDR3 nucleotides: TGTGCCAGCAGCCACAACGACAGGGGGCAGAACGAGCAGTACTTC. Amino acids: CASSHNDRGQNEQYF.

This chain uses TRBV18 with TRBJ2-1; 11 bases line up with TRBD2. V lost 0 bases, J lost 6 bases, and 7 bases stayed unmatched. The germline gives CDR1 KGHSH, CDR2 LQKENI. The CDR3 is made up of 17 amino acids. The chain's CDR3 is CASSPPVASGRSNEQFF. The CDR3 DNA sequence: TGTGCCAGCTCACCACCGGTCGCTAGCGGGAGGAGCAATGAGCAGTTCTTC. The full variable domain, rest sourced from reference TRBV18 and TRBJ2-1, is NAGVMQNPRHLVRRRGQEARLRCSPMKGHSHVYWYRQLPEEGLKFMVYLQKENIIDESGMPKERFSAEFPKEGPSILRIQQVVRGDSAAYFCASSPPVASGRSNEQFFGPGTRLTVL.

This rearrangement joins TRBV2 to TRBJ2-5; weak D call: TRBD2 (6 bases). The germline CDR1 and CDR2 sequences are SNHLY and FYNNEI. V lost 8 bases, J lost 2 bases, and 12 bases lay in between. This CDR3 is 13 amino acids long. CDR3 sequence: CASRGVDQETQYF. The CDR3 DNA is TGTGCCAGCCGCGGGGTTGATCAAGAGACCCAGTACTTC.

The CDR3 spells CASSLRGLDGNTIYF. The CDR3, as DNA: TGTGCCAGCAGTTTGCGGGGGTTGGATGGAAACACCATATATTTT. The chain combines TRBV27 with TRBJ1-3; TRBD1 might be the D (5 bases). Per the germline V gene, CDR1 is MNHEY and CDR2 is SMNVEV (reference sequence). The CDR3 contains 15 residues. V lost 3 bases to trimming and J lost 3 bases, with 12 bases between them.

The chain employs TRBV18 and TRBJ1-6, with unresolved D. The V and J ends lost 3 bases and 8 bases respectively, with 11 bases between them. CDR1 is KGHSH, CDR2 LQKENI, per germline. The CDR3 runs to 14 residues. DNA for the CDR3: TGTGCCAGCTCACCCCAGAGCGGGGATTCACCCCTCCACTTT. Its protein is CASSPQSGDSPLHF. The full variable domain, with the rest looked up from reference TRBV18 and TRBJ1-6, is NAGVMQNPRHLVRRRGQEARLRCSPMKGHSHVYWYRQLPEEGLKFMVYLQKENIIDESGMPKERFSAEFPKEGPSILRIQQVVRGDSAAYFCASSPQSGDSPLHFGNGTRLTVT.

This chain uses TRBV5-8 with TRBJ2-5; a possible D gene is TRBD2 (5 bases). Per the germline V gene, CDR1 is SGHTS and CDR2 is YDEGEE. Deletions cut 1 base from V and 2 bases from J, with 9 bases between. This CDR3 is built from 14 residues. In DNA form, the CDR3 reads TGTGCCAGCAGCTTGTTTCGGGGTCAAGAGACCCAGTACTTC. This gives the protein CASSLFRGQETQYF.

V usage is TRBV15 and J usage is TRBJ2-1, with D possibly matching TRBD2 (5 bases). CDR3 size: 17 residues. V lost 2 bases, J lost 0 bases, and 14 bases lay in between. CDR1 is LNHNV, CDR2 YYDKDF, per germline (reference sequence). The CDR3 DNA follows: TGTGCCACCAGCAGACGGGGTTCAGGAAGCTCCTACAATGAGCAGTTCTTC. Translating gives CATSRRGSGSSYNEQFF.

This sequence joins TRBV19 and TRBJ1-1; D remains unclear. Deletions cut 4 bases from V and 6 bases from J, with 18 bases between. The CDR3 has 15 residues. Germline V gives CDR1 LNHDA, CDR2 SQIVND (reference sequence). CDR3 sequence reads: CASSTLAGSVAEAFF. The CDR3 DNA follows: TGTGCCAGTAGTACCCTTGCGGGGTCCGTGGCTGAAGCTTTCTTT.

V usage is TRBV5-1 and J usage is TRBJ2-3; the match to TRBD2 covers 8 bases. Germline trimming cut 3 bases from V and 0 bases from J; bases unmatched to any gene: 3. CDR1 and CDR2 (germline): SGHRS, YFSETQ. CDR3 length: 15 amino acids. CDR3: CASSSGTSSTDTQYF. The CDR3 DNA reads TGCGCCAGCAGCTCCGGGACTAGTAGCACAGATACGCAGTATTTT.

This clone was seen just once. The chain has TRBV4-1 and TRBJ2-1, with TRBD1 matching over 7 bases. Looked up from germline, CDR1 is MGHRA and CDR2 is YSYEKL. Trimming removed 4 bases from V and 3 bases from J; junction bases left unmatched: 9. The CDR3 runs 16 residues. The CDR3 protein is CASSPQGDGVYNEQFF. The CDR3 coding sequence is TGCGCCAGCAGCCCCCAGGGGGACGGAGTCTACAATGAGCAGTTCTTC.